The 4 T cell receptor beta chains below come from one sample, sequenced in a study of T-cell reconstitution after alpha-beta-depleted transplantation in children. Unique molecular identifiers were built into the TCRbeta library. TCRdb re-called the PCR reads through MiXCR, storing one row per CDR3 protein. This table has 400,000 to 450,000 distinct CDR3 sequences, 43% appearing once. The sequencing used PBMCs, collected before TCRalphabeta/CD19-depleted stem cell transplant. These receptors all stem from a girl aged 2 to 10 with aplastic anemia, due to receive a stem cell transplant.

This chain uses TRBV12-3 or TRBV12-4 with TRBJ2-3; D unresolved. The CDR3 extends over 13 amino acids. Trimming shortened V by 4 bases and J by 6 bases, and 11 bases separated the two germline ends. CDR3 bases: TGTGCCAGCAGTTCAACCCGGCCGGATACGCAGTATTTT. Amino acid sequence: CASSSTRPDTQYF.

In its sample, this clonotype was seen a few times. The rearrangement links TRBV7-6 to TRBJ2-3, with TRBD2 as a possible D gene (7 bases). The CDR3 is 17 amino acids. Germline values: CDR1 SGHVS, CDR2 FNYEAQ. The chain's CDR3 is CGRGADRDYRTRDTQYF. The DNA of the CDR3 is TGTGGCAGGGGTGCCGACCGGGACTATCGTACCAGGGATACGCAGTATTTT. Together with reference TRBV7-6 and TRBJ2-3, the CDR3 gives the full variable domain: GAGVSQSPRYKVTKRGQDVALRCDPISGHVSLYWYRQALGQGPEFLTYFNYEAQQDKSGLPNDRFSAERPEGSISTLTIQRTEQRDSAMYRCGRGADRDYRTRDTQYFGPGTRLTVL.

This clonotype showed up just a few times. The chain has TRBV29-1 and TRBJ2-1; 9 bases line up with TRBD1. J gave up 0 bases and V 0 bases, and 21 bases lay outside the gene matches. The CDR3 contains 22 residues. CDR1 and CDR2 from the germline V gene are SQVTM and ANQGSEA. CDR3 protein: CSVEDIYETGGAAGISYNEQFF. As DNA, the CDR3 is TGCAGCGTTGAAGATATTTATGAGACAGGGGGGGCGGCGGGAATCTCCTACAATGAGCAGTTCTTC.

The CDR3 protein is CASSPAGIAYEQYF. The CDR3 nucleotides are TGTGCCAGCTCACCAGCGGGTATTGCATACGAGCAGTACTTC. The gene calls are TRBV18 and TRBJ2-7; TRBD2 might be the D (5 bases). Trimming removed 2 bases at V and 4 bases at J, with 12 bases between. Per germline, CDR1 KGHSH and CDR2 LQKENI. This CDR3 is 14 amino acids long. Full variable domain (missing parts from reference TRBV18 and TRBJ2-7): NAGVMQNPRHLVRRRGQEARLRCSPMKGHSHVYWYRQLPEEGLKFMVYLQKENIIDESGMPKERFSAEFPKEGPSILRIQQVVRGDSAAYFCASSPAGIAYEQYFGPGTRLTVT.